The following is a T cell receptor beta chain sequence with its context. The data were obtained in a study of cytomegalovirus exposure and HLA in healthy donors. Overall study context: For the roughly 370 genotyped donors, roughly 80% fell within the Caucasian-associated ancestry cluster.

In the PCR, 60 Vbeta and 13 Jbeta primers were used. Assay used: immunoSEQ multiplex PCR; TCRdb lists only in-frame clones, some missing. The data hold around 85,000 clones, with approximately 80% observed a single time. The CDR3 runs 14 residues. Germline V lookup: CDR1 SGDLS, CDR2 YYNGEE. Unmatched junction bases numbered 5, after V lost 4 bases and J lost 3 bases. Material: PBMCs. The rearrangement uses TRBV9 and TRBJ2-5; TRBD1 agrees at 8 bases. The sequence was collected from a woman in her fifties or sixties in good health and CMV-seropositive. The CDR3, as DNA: TGTGCCAGCAGCCTTGGGACAGGCAAAGAGACCCAGTACTTC. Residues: CASSLGTGKETQYF.